The 17 T cell receptor beta chains below all came from one sample that was sequenced in a study of blood T cell repertoires in COVID-19. Measured with immunoSEQ multiplex PCR; TCRdb has only the in-frame clones, and not every one. Here the sample spans 35,000 to 50,000 clones, about 78% being singletons. Sequencing was carried out using peripheral blood. The receptors derive from a man between 65 and 79 years old with active or convalescent COVID-19.

The chain recombines TRBV10-3 with TRBJ2-7; 9 bases agree with TRBD2. J was trimmed by 4 bases and V by 1 base; bases with no gene match: 8. Germline CDR1 is ENHRY and CDR2 is SYGVKD. CDR3 length: 16 amino acids. DNA for the CDR3: TGTGCCATCAGTGAGTTCAGCGGGGGGCAATCATACGAGCAGTACTTC. Amino acids: CAISEFSGGQSYEQYF.

This chain links TRBV5-4 with TRBJ2-5, with a tentative D call TRBD1 (6 bases). This CDR3 has 12 residues. V was trimmed by 4 bases and J by 7 bases, leaving 11 bases between them. Germline CDR1 SGHNT, CDR2 YYREEE (reference sequence). CDR3 in amino acids: CASSTDSWTQYF. In nucleotides, the CDR3 is TGTGCCAGCAGCACGGACAGTTGGACCCAGTACTTC.

The chain uses TRBV5-5 and TRBJ1-1, with no clear D. With 4 bases removed from V and 4 bases from J, the gap between germline ends came to 17 bases. Germline CDR1 and CDR2: SGHKS and YYEKEE (reference sequence). There are 15 residues in the CDR3. This CDR3 reads CASSLVIGLSTEAFF. CDR3 bases: TGTGCCAGCAGCCTAGTCATAGGACTCAGCACTGAAGCTTTCTTT.

The genes are TRBV27 and TRBJ2-7; possibly TRBD1 for D (6 bases). CDR3 size: 16 residues. From germline, CDR1 is MNHEY and CDR2 SMNVEV (reference sequence). Trimming removed 5 bases from V and 3 bases from J, with 20 bases in between. The DNA for the CDR3 is TGTGCCAGCAGTACTTCCGGGACAAATCGCTTCTACGAGCAGTACTTC. This codes for CASSTSGTNRFYEQYF.

This chain uses TRBV30 with TRBJ1-2, with D unclear. Per the germline V gene, CDR1 is GTSNPN and CDR2 is SVGIG (reference sequence). The CDR3 is made up of 13 amino acids. V shed 2 bases and J shed 3 bases, with 10 bases lying between them. The CDR3 sequence: CAWSLAVYYGYTF. The CDR3 nucleotides read TGTGCCTGGAGTTTAGCAGTTTACTATGGCTACACCTTC.

Note on this clone: Other DNA sequences in this sample translate to the same CDR3. The chain has TRBV6-5 and TRBJ2-1; the D gene is possibly TRBD1 (6 bases). The CDR3 contains 13 residues. Germline V lookup: CDR1 MNHEY, CDR2 SVGAGI. V gave up 6 bases and J gave up 0 bases, with 6 bases separating them. The CDR3, as DNA: TGTGCCAGCAGACAGGGCTCCTACAATGAGCAGTTCTTC. Its translation is CASRQGSYNEQFF.

The gene calls are TRBV5-1 and TRBJ2-3; weak D call: TRBD2 (5 bases). V was cut by 4 bases and J by 0 bases, with 9 bases left in between. CDR1 SGHRS and CDR2 YFSETQ come from the germline V gene. The CDR3 has 14 residues. The CDR3 here is CASSPGISTDTQYF. As DNA, the CDR3 is TGCGCCAGCAGCCCCGGGATTAGCACAGATACGCAGTATTTT.

The chain uses TRBV7-9 and TRBJ2-1, with a possible D match to TRBD2 (6 bases). Germline CDR1 and CDR2: SEHNR and FQNEAQ (reference sequence). This CDR3 contains 13 residues. Trimming took 1 base from V and 9 from J, leaving 10 bases between them. The CDR3 nucleotides read TGTGCCAGCAGCTTAGACGCCGGGGGTGAGCAGTTCTTC. It translates to CASSLDAGGEQFF.

The rearrangement uses TRBV6-2 or TRBV6-3 and TRBJ1-2, with a possible D match to TRBD1 (5 bases). This CDR3 is built from 14 residues. Germline lookup yields CDR1 MNHEY and CDR2 SVGEGT. Deletions cut 7 bases from V and 3 bases from J, with 15 bases between. The CDR3 loop is CASTPGDLDYGYTF. The CDR3 DNA follows: TGTGCCAGCACCCCCGGGGACTTGGACTATGGCTACACCTTC.

The chain carries TRBV11-3 and TRBJ2-5; tentatively, D is TRBD1 (6 bases). The germline V gene encodes CDR1 SGHNT and CDR2 YENEEA. The CDR3 extends over 17 amino acids. V was clipped by 2 bases and J by 5 bases, with 21 bases between them. CDR3 bases: TGTGCCAGCAGCTTATTTTCGGACTCCCAGGGGCGGGAGACCCAGTACTTC. It specifies CASSLFSDSQGRETQYF.

The gene calls are TRBV18 and TRBJ1-2; unclear D gene. V dropped 6 bases and J dropped 4 bases, with 21 bases sitting between them. The CDR3 consists of 16 residues. Germline V CDR1 and CDR2: KGHSH, LQKENI. The CDR3 loop is CASSNVVEGSGYGYTF. CDR3 bases: TGTGCCAGCTCCAACGTCGTTGAGGGAAGTGGCTATGGCTACACCTTC.

This chain's CDR3 is CASSFDREKLFF. The CDR3 coding sequence is TGTGCCAGCAGTTTTGACAGGGAAAAACTGTTTTTT. The chain couples TRBV2 to TRBJ1-4, with D possibly TRBD1 on 6 matching bases. The CDR3 length is 12 residues. Per the germline V gene, CDR1 is SNHLY and CDR2 is FYNNEI. Between the trimmed V and J ends, which lost 5 bases and 8 bases, there was a span of 9 bases.

CDR3 amino acids: CASSQQPGQGFNEQFF. The CDR3 bases are TGTGCCAGCAGCCAACAACCGGGACAGGGATTCAATGAGCAGTTCTTC. This sequence joins TRBV3-1 (or the pseudogene TRBV3-2) and TRBJ2-1; 9 bases fit TRBD1. The CDR3 runs 16 residues. V was pared by 2 bases and J by 6 bases, with 8 bases of the junction left unmatched. The V gene's germline CDR1 is LGHDT and CDR2 YNNKEL (reference sequence).

The chain employs TRBV24-1 and TRBJ1-2, with 9 bases fitting TRBD1. Germline assignment: CDR1 KGHDR and CDR2 SFDVKD. This CDR3 region has 17 residues. V was clipped by 2 bases and J by 1 base; unmatched bases: 7. CDR3 DNA sequence: TGTGCCACCAGTGATTCCGGACAGGGGTCGTTTAACTATGGCTACACCTTC. This translates into CATSDSGQGSFNYGYTF.

V and J are TRBV19 and TRBJ1-1; 8 bases are shared with TRBD1. Germline assignment: CDR1 LNHDA and CDR2 SQIVND (reference sequence). Trimming cost V 6 bases and J 11 bases; bases outside gene matches: 8. CDR3 length: 12 residues. The CDR3 loop is CASSDRGRDAFF. The CDR3 DNA reads as TGTGCCAGTAGCGACAGGGGACGGGATGCTTTCTTT. Complete variable domain (other parts from reference TRBV19 and TRBJ1-1): DGGITQSPKYLFRKEGQNVTLSCEQNLNHDAMYWYRQDPGQGLRLIYYSQIVNDFQKGDIAEGYSVSREKKESFPLTVTSAQKNPTAFYLCASSDRGRDAFFGQGTRLTVV.

V and J are TRBV28 and TRBJ2-1, with D possibly TRBD1 on 6 matching bases. The CDR3 has 12 amino acids. V lost 6 bases and J lost 5, with 8 bases in between. CDR1 and CDR2 from the germline V gene are MDHEN and SYDVKM. The CDR3 here is CASRYRDNEQFF. The CDR3 bases are TGTGCCAGCAGATACAGGGACAATGAGCAGTTCTTC. The variable domain in full, with the rest retrieved from reference TRBV28 and TRBJ2-1, is DVKVTQSSRYLVKRTGEKVFLECVQDMDHENMFWYRQDPGLGLRLIYFSYDVKMKEKGDIPEGYSVSREKKERFSLILESASTNQTSMYLCASRYRDNEQFFGPGTRLTVL.

The chain has TRBV28 and TRBJ1-2, with D possibly being TRBD1 (6 bases). The V gene's germline CDR1 is MDHEN and CDR2 SYDVKM. The CDR3 covers 13 residues. The V end was cut by 2 bases, the J end by 8 bases, with 12 bases between. DNA for the CDR3: TGTGCCAGCAGTTTAGCAGGGGCGCGGGGCTACACCTTC. This sequence encodes CASSLAGARGYTF.